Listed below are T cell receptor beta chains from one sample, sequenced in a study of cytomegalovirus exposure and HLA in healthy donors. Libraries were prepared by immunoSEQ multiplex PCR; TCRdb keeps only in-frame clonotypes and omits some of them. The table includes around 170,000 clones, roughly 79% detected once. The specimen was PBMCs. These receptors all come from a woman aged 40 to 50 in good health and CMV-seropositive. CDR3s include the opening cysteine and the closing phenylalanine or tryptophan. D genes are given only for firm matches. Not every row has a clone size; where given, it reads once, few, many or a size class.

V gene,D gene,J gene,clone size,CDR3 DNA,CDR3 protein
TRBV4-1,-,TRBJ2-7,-,TGCGCCAGCAGCCAAGCAATCTTCGGGGGTTCCTACGAGCAGTACTTC,CASSQAIFGGSYEQYF
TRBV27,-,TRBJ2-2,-,TGTGCCAGCAGGTTGAGGTGGACAGAAAACACCGGGGAGCTGTTTTTT,CASRLRWTENTGELFF
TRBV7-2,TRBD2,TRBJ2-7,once,TGTGCCAGCAGCTCTAGCGGGGGCCACTCCTACGAGCAGTGCTTC,CASSSSGGHSYEQCF
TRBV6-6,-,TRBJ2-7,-,TGTGCCAGCCGGGGGGCTTTCTACGAGCAGTACTTC,CASRGAFYEQYF
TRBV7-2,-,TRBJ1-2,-,TGTGCCAGCAGCCCTATGAGGGGGAAAGGCTACACCTTC,CASSPMRGKGYTF
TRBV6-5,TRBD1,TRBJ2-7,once,TGTGCCAGCAGTTACCAGCGGACAGGTTACGAGCAGTACTTC,CASSYQRTGYEQYF
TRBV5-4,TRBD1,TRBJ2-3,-,TGTGCCAGCAGCATCCGGACAGGGGGATTCGCAGATACGCAGTATTTT,CASSIRTGGFADTQYF
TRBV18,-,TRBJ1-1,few,TGTGCCAGCTCACCACCGCGCCCGAACACTGAAGCTTTCTTT,CASSPPRPNTEAFF
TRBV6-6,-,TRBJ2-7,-,TGTGCCAGCAGTCGGTCTCCGGGATCAGCAAACGAGCAGTACTTC,CASSRSPGSANEQYF
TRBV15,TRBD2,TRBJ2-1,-,TGTGCCACCAGCGCAGGGACTAGCCCCAATGAGCAGTTCTTC,CATSAGTSPNEQFF
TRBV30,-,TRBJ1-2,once,TGTGCCTGGAGTGGAGGGTCCGACACCGGATATGGCTACACCTTC,CAWSGGSDTGYGYTF
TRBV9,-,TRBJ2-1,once,TGTGCCAGCAGCGGGGCGGGACCCTACAATGAGCAGTTCTTC,CASSGAGPYNEQFF
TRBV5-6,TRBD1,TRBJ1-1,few,TGTGCCAGCAGCCCCGACAGGGTGGATGAAGCTTTCTTT,CASSPDRVDEAFF
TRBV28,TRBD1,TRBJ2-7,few,TGTGCCAGCAGTTTAAACAGGGGTCCCTTACTTGGCTCCTACGAGCAGTACTTC,CASSLNRGPLLGSYEQYF
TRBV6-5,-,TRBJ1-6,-,TGTGCCAGCAGTTTACCATCAAACAGGTCACCCCTCCACTTT,CASSLPSNRSPLHF
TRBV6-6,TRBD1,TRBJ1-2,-,TGTGCCAGCAGTTACCGGGACAGGGATAACTATGGCTACACCTTC,CASSYRDRDNYGYTF
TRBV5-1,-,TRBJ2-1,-,TGCGCCAGCAGCTTCGGCAGGGATCGTTTCTACAATGAGCAGTTCTTC,CASSFGRDRFYNEQFF
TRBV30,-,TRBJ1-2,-,TGTGCCTGGAGTGTATGGTCCGGGGGGGCCTATGGCTACACCTTC,CAWSVWSGGAYGYTF
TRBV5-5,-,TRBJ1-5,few,TGTGCCAGCAGCTTAGAGGGAGGGAATCAGCCCCAGCATTTT,CASSLEGGNQPQHF
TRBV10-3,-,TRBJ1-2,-,TGTGCCATCAGTCTGGGCGGGACTAACTATGGCTACACCTTC,CAISLGGTNYGYTF
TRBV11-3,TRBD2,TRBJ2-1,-,TGTGCCAGCAGCCAAGGGAGTACTAGCGGGGGTAGGAATGAGCAGTTCTTC,CASSQGSTSGGRNEQFF
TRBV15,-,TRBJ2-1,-,TGTGCCACACCTAGCTCCTACAATGAGCAGTTCTTC,CATPSSYNEQFF
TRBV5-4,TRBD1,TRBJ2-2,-,TGTGCCAGCAGCTCTAGAACAAAGACAGGGGCCGGGGAGCTGTTTTTT,CASSSRTKTGAGELFF
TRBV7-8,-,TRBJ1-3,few,TGTGCCAGCAGGACGGGACAAGTTTCTGGAAACACCATATATTTT,CASRTGQVSGNTIYF
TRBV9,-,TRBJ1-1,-,TGTGCCAGCAGCGTAGGGTCAGCCGGGGGCACTGAAGCTTTCTTT,CASSVGSAGGTEAFF
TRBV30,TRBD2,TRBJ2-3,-,TGTGCCTGGATGCGGGGGACAGATACGCAGTATTTT,CAWMRGTDTQYF
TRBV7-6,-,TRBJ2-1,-,TGTGCCAGCAGCTTGGCCCTGGGACAATCCTACAATGAGCAGTTCTTC,CASSLALGQSYNEQFF
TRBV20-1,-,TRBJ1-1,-,TGCAGTGCTAGTAGGGGGACTGAAGCTTTCTTT,CSASRGTEAFF
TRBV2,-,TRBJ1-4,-,TGTGCCAGCAGTGGGGGACTAATGGAAAAACTGTTTTTT,CASSGGLMEKLFF
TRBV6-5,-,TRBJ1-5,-,TGTGCCAGCAGTGTGGGGGGGGATCAGCCCCAGCATTTT,CASSVGGDQPQHF
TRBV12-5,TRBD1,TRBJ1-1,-,TGTGCTAGTGGTTTCCCGACAGGGATGAACACTGAAGCTTTCTTT,CASGFPTGMNTEAFF
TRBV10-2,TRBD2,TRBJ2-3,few,TGCGCCAGCAGTGGGACTAGGGCTAGCGGAACAGATACGCAGTATTTT,CASSGTRASGTDTQYF
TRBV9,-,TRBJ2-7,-,TGTGCCAGCAGCCGTATGGGGGGTGTGGCGGGCCACGAGCAGTACTTC,CASSRMGGVAGHEQYF
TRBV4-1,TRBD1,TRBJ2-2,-,TGCGCCAGCAGCCAAGTTTTAGGGGGCCTCAACACCGGGGAGCTGTTTTTT,CASSQVLGGLNTGELFF
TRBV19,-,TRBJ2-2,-,TGTGCCAGTAGTACGCGAATTTTGGGGGAGCTGTTTTTT,CASSTRILGELFF